This T cell receptor (beta chain) was sequenced in a study of blood T cell repertoires in COVID-19. Study information: The origin of the acute and convalescent COVID-19 samples was the United States, Italy and Spain.

Germline trimming cut 0 bases from V and 7 bases from J; bases unmatched to any gene: 5. The V gene's germline CDR1 is SGHNT and CDR2 YYREEE (reference sequence). The CDR3 length is 14 residues. The assay was immunoSEQ multiplex PCR, and TCRdb's table has in-frame clones only and misses some. Of a few hundred thousand clones detected, roughly nine tenths appear once; the ten largest clones hold about 2.2%. This clone appeared a single time. Sequenced: peripheral blood. V usage is TRBV5-4 and J usage is TRBJ1-1, with 8 bases aligning to TRBD1. This clonotype originated in a woman in her 50s who had recovered from COVID-19. Here the CDR3 DNA reads TGTGCCAGCAGCTTGGCTTCAGGGGGCGGTGAAGCTTTCTTT. Translated, it gives CASSLASGGGEAFF. The full variable domain, its missing parts supplied by reference TRBV5-4 and TRBJ1-1, is ETGVTQSPTHLIKTRGQQVTLRCSSQSGHNTVSWYQQALGQGPQFIFQYYREEENGRGNFPPRFSGLQFPNYSSELNVNALELDDSALYLCASSLASGGGEAFFGQGTRLTVV.